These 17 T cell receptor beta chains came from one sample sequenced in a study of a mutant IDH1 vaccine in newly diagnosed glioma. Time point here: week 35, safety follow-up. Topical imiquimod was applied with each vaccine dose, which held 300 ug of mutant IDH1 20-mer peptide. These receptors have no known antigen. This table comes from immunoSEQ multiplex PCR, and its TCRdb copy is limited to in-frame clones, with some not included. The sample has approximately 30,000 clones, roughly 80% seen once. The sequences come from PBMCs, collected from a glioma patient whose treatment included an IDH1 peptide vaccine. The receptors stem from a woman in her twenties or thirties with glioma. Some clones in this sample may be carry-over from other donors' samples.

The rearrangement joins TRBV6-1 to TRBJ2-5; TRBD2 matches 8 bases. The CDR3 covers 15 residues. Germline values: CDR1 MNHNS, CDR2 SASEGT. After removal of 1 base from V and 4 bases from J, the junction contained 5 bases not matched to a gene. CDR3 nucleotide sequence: TGTGCCAGCAGTGAAGGCGGGAGGCCGGGAGAGACCCAGTACTTC. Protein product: CASSEGGRPGETQYF.

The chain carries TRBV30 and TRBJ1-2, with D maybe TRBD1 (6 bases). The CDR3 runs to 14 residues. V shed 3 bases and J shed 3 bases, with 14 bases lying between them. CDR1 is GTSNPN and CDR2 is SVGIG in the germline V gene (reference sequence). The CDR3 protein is CAWSPQGGDYGYTF. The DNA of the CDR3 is TGTGCCTGGAGCCCTCAAGGGGGTGACTATGGCTACACCTTC.

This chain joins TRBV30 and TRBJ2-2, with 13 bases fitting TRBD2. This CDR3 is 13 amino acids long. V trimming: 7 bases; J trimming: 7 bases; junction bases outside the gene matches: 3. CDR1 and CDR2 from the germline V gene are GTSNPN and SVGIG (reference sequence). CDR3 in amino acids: CALGLAGIGELFF. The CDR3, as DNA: TGTGCCTTGGGACTAGCGGGAATCGGGGAGCTGTTTTTT.

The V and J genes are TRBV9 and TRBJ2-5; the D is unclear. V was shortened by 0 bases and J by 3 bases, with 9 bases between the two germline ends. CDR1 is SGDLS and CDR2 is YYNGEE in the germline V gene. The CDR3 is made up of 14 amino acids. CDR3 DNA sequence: TGTGCCAGCAGCGTAGCAGTCGACAAAGAGACCCAGTACTTC. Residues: CASSVAVDKETQYF.

The CDR3 DNA reads as TGTGCCAGCAGCCTCACCCGGGACAGGTCCCTAACAACCGGCACAGATACGCAGTATTTT. This encodes CASSLTRDRSLTTGTDTQYF. The chain carries TRBV16 and TRBJ2-3; 8 nucleotides align to TRBD1. With V trimmed by 4 bases and J by 1 base, 19 bases remained unmatched. Germline assignment: CDR1 KGHSY and CDR2 FQNENV. CDR3 length equals 20 residues. The whole variable domain, filled in from reference TRBV16 and TRBJ2-3, reads GEEVAQTPKHLVRGEGQKAKLYCAPIKGHSYVFWYQQVLKNEFKFLISFQNENVFDETGMPKERFSAKCLPNSPCSLEIQATKLEDSAVYFCASSLTRDRSLTTGTDTQYFGPGTRLTVL.

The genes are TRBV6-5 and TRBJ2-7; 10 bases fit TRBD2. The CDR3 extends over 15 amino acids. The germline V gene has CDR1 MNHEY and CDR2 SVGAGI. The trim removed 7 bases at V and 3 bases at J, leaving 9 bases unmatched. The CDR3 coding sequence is TGTGCCAGCAACCCCGGACTAGCGGATCACTACGAGCAGTACTTC. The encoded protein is CASNPGLADHYEQYF.

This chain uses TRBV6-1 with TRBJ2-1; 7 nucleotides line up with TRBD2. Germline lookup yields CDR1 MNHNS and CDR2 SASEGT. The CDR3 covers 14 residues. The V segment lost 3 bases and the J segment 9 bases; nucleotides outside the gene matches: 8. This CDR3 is CASSEGGSGAEQFF. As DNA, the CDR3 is TGTGCCAGCAGTGAGGGTGGGAGCGGGGCTGAGCAGTTCTTC.

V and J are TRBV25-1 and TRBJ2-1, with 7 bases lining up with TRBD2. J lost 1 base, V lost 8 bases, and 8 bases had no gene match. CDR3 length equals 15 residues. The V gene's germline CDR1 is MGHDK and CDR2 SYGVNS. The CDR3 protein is CASGGDFGSYNEQFF. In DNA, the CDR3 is TGTGCCAGCGGGGGGGACTTCGGATCCTACAATGAGCAGTTCTTC. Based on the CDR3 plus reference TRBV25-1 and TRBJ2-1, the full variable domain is EADIYQTPRYLVIGTGKKITLECSQTMGHDKMYWYQQDPGMELHLIHYSYGVNSTEKGDLSSESTVSRIRTEHFPLTLESARPSHTSQYLCASGGDFGSYNEQFFGPGTRLTVL.

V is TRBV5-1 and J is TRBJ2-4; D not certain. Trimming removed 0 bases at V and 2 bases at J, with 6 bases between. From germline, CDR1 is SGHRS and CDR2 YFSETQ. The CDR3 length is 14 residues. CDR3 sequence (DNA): TGCGCCAGCAGCTTGGATTTCACCAAAAACATTCAGTACTTC. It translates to CASSLDFTKNIQYF.

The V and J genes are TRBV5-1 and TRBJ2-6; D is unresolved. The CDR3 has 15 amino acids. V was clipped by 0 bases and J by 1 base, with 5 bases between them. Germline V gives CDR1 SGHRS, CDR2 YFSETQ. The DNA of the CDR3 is TGCGCCAGCAGCTTGGGTAGTTCTGGGGCCAACGTCCTGACTTTC. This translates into CASSLGSSGANVLTF.

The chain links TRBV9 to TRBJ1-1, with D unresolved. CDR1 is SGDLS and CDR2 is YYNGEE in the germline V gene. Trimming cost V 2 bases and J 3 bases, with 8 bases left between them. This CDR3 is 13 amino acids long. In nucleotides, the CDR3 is TGTGCCAGCAGCGTGGATCTGGACACTGAAGCTTTCTTT. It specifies CASSVDLDTEAFF.

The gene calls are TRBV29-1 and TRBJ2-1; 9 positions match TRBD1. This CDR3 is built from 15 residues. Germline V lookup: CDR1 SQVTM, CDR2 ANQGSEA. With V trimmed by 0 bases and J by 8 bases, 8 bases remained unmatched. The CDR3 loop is CSVEDHPRQGDEQFF. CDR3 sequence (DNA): TGCAGCGTTGAAGACCACCCCAGACAGGGGGATGAGCAGTTCTTC.

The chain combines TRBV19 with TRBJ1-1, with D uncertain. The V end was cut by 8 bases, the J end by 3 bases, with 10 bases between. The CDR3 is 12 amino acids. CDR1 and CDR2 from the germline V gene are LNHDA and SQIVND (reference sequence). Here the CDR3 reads CASSEGYTEAFF. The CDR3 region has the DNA TGTGCCAGTTCAGAAGGGTACACTGAAGCTTTCTTT.

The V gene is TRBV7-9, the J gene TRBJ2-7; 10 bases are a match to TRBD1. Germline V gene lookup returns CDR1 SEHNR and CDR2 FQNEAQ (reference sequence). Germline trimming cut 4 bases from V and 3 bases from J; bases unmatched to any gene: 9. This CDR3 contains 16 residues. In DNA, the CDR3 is TGTGCCAGCAGCTCGACCAGGGACAGGGGCCTCTACGAGCAGTACTTC. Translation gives CASSSTRDRGLYEQYF.

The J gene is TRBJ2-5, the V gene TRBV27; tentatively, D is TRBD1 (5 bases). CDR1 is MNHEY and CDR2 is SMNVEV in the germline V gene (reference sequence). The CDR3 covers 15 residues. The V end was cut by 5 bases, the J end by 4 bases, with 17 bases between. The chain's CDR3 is CASSAYAGSPETQYF. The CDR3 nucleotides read TGTGCCAGCAGTGCATATGCAGGGTCTCCAGAGACCCAGTACTTC.

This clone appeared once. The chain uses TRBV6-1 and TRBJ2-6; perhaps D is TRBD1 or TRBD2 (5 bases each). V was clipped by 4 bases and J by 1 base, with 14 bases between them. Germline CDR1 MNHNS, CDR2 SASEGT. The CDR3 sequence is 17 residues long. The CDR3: CASSGVGVTSGANVLTF. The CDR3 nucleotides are TGTGCCAGCAGTGGTGTGGGGGTAACATCTGGGGCCAACGTCCTGACTTTC.

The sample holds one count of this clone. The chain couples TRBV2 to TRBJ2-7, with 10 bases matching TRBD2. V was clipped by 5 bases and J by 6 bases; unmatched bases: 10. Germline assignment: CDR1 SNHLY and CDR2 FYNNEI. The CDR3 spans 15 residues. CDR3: CASSIKASGSTEQYF. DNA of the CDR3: TGTGCCAGCAGTATAAAAGCTAGCGGGAGTACCGAGCAGTACTTC.